The sample holds a few counts of the clone carrying this T cell receptor beta chain. The CDR3 totals 13 residues. The ends were cut back, 5 bases at V and 5 bases at J, with 9 bases in the middle. The V gene's germline CDR1 is WSHSY and CDR2 SAAADI. This specimen belongs to a study of sequential checkpoint blockade in melanoma. Whole-study context: Randomization was 1:1 between first-line nivolumab→ipilimumab and ipilimumab→nivolumab.

Sequenced by immunoSEQ multiplex PCR; TCRdb stores in-frame clones only, minus some. Of around 20,000 clones listed, 75% to 90% are singletons. Treatment: randomized to nivolumab then ipilimumab (arm A) or the reverse (arm B). The chain carries TRBV10-2 and TRBJ2-2; D ambiguous. This receptor was identified in a human donor with melanoma. The material was CD8+ T cells sorted from blood (inferred from file names), obtained from a patient given nivolumab and ipilimumab in sequence. The CDR3 nucleotides read TGCGCCAGCAGTTTGAGAGAAACCGGGGAGCTGTTTTTT. It translates to CASSLRETGELFF.